This TCR beta chain was documented in a study of CD8+ T cells in alopecia areata. Germline loops: CDR1 NSHNY, CDR2 SYGAGN. V dropped 0 bases and J dropped 0; count of bases not matched to a gene: 3. This CDR3 has 15 amino acids. Markers including CD4, CD8alpha, NKG2D and NKG2ACE guided sorting of pooled cutaneous lymph node cells. Study-level points and caveats: Researchers reported that TCR sharing among patients proved less clear than in mice, possibly HLA-linked. Sequencing of scalp samples also captures resident alphabeta T cells of normal skin.

TCR sequencing used cDNA made by reverse transcription of extracted RNA. Sequenced by immunoSEQ multiplex PCR; TCRdb stores in-frame clones only, minus some. This repertoire holds around 300,000 clones, and none appear only once. In regard to this clone: The antigen is undetermined. The listed genes are named as in mouse. From the germline J gene comes the end of the CDR3, since the read stops 4 residues before it.

This TCR derives from a C3H/HeJ mouse with alopecia areata. For the strain, the MHC haplotype given is H2-k. The chain joins TRBV13-1 to TRBJ2-7; the match to TRBD1 covers 7 bases. Sequencing was done on a sample of CD4+ T cells sorted from a lymph node. CDR3 residues: CASSDAGTDSYEQYF. The DNA read from the CDR3 is TGTGCCAGCAGTGATGCAGGGACAGACTCCTAT.